This TCR beta chain stems from a study of T cells expressing NK-cell markers. Germline V gene data show CDR1 as MNHNS and CDR2 as SASEGT. This CDR3 comprises 14 residues. Template switching by 5'RACE with UMIs generated the TCR beta cDNA. TCRdb reanalyzed the 5' RACE reads, giving one entry per CDR3 protein sequence and no DNA. The sample totals approximately 440,000 distinct CDR3 sequences; its top ten clones hold under 1.5%. Sequencing input: blood T cells: a sorted CD56 or NKG2C T cell subset, CD4+ or CD8+ T cells, or bulk PBMC T cells (not recorded which). The TCR comes from a woman aged 45-65 years in good health. The chain links TRBV6-1 to TRBJ2-2; TCRdb's D gene call, TRBD1, goes unchecked for lack of DNA. This chain's CDR3 is CASRRDGGTGELFF.